This T cell receptor (beta chain) stems from a study of blood T cell repertoires in COVID-19. Whole-study context: Italy, Spain and the United States were the sources of the convalescent and acute COVID-19 samples. T cells, B-cell-depleted T cells, or PBMCs supplied cDNA or gDNA.

Germline V lookup: CDR1 KGHDR, CDR2 SFDVKD. This CDR3 spans 12 amino acids. Trimming took off 6 bases at V and 4 bases at J, with 8 bases between the two ends. Assay: immunoSEQ multiplex PCR; the TCRdb copy retains only in-frame clones and omits some. This sample yields 60,000 or so clones, of which about 78% are seen a single time; around 5% belongs to the top ten. Material for sequencing was peripheral blood. The sequence was obtained from a human donor in a cohort sampled during active COVID-19. The chain carries TRBV24-1 and TRBJ2-5; tentative D call: TRBD1 (5 bases). In DNA, the CDR3 is TGTGCCACCAGTAGCACAGGAGAGACCCAGTACTTC. Protein: CATSSTGETQYF.